Listed below are T cell receptor beta chains from one sample, sequenced in a study of cytomegalovirus exposure and HLA in healthy donors. Repertoires were generated with immunoSEQ multiplex PCR, while TCRdb's copy carries only in-frame clones and drops some. The sample shows roughly 240,000 clones, roughly 82% of them seen only once. Sequences were obtained from PBMCs. These receptors came from a woman aged 35 to 49 in good health and CMV-seropositive. CDR3s include the opening cysteine and the closing phenylalanine or tryptophan. The D gene is left open where the match is weak. Size values are once, few and many counts, or a class for expanded clones, and some rows have none.

>TRBJ1-4|TRBV4-2|once|NA
TGTGCCAGCAGCCAAGCAGGGATAGAAGCAAATGAAAAACTGTTTTTT
CASSQAGIEANEKLFF
>TRBJ1-5|TRBV2|NA|TRBD1
TGTGCCAGCAGTGGGGACAGGGCCAATCAGCCCCAGCATTTT
CASSGDRANQPQHF
>TRBJ1-1|TRBV7-7|NA|NA
TGTGCCAGCAGCGCAACGACAGGCGCTGAAGCTTTCTTT
CASSATTGAEAFF
>TRBJ1-1|TRBV6-6|NA|NA
TGTGCCAGCAGCTTCGCCTCGACAGTGAACACTGAAGCTTTCTTT
CASSFASTVNTEAFF
>TRBJ1-6|TRBV5-4|NA|NA
TGTGCCAGCAGCCGACAGAATAATTCACCCCTCCACTTT
CASSRQNNSPLHF
>TRBJ1-1|TRBV5-6|NA|NA
TGTGCCAGCAAGAGGGGGATCTACACTGAAGCTTTCTTT
CASKRGIYTEAFF
>TRBJ1-1|TRBV27|NA|NA
TGTGCCAGCAGTACATCGAGGAGTGAAGCTTTCTTT
CASSTSRSEAFF
>TRBJ2-7|TRBV10-1|once|NA
TGCGCCAGGCCCCTGCCCACCACGGGACTGAGCAAGGAGCAGTACTTC
CARPLPTTGLSKEQYF
>TRBJ2-7|TRBV21-1|NA|NA
TGTGCCAGAGGGACTCCGAGCTCCTACGAGCAGTACTTC
CARGTPSSYEQYF
>TRBJ2-1|TRBV7-2|NA|TRBD2
TGTGCCAGCAGATTTTTCCGGACTAGCGGGAGGGCGAAGAATGAGCAGTTCTTC
CASRFFRTSGRAKNEQFF
>TRBJ1-5|TRBV7-3|NA|TRBD1
TGTGCCAGCAGCTTAACCGGGACAGGGAGGAATCAGCCCCAGCATTTT
CASSLTGTGRNQPQHF
>TRBJ1-1|TRBV19|NA|NA
TGTGCCAGCCGGGGGGGAGTGTGGAACACTGAAGCTTTCTTT
CASRGGVWNTEAFF
>TRBJ2-1|TRBV6-5|NA|TRBD1
TGTGCCAGCAGTTTTGGGACAGGCTCCTACAATGAGCAGTTCTTC
CASSFGTGSYNEQFF
>TRBJ1-1|TRBV5-4|NA|NA
TGTGCCAGCAGCAGGAGACAGGTCACTGAAGCTTTCTTT
CASSRRQVTEAFF
>TRBJ2-5|TRBV6-1|NA|TRBD2
TGTGCCAGCAGTGTAACGCGGGCTAGCGGGCTACAAGAGACCCAGTACTTC
CASSVTRASGLQETQYF
>TRBJ1-1|TRBV30|once|TRBD1
TGTGCCTGGGACTACAGGGGACTGAACACTGAAGCTTTCTTT
CAWDYRGLNTEAFF
>TRBJ2-7|TRBV4-3|once|NA
TGCGCCAGCAGCCAAAGGCAACAGGGCCACGAGCAGTACTTC
CASSQRQQGHEQYF
>TRBJ1-2|TRBV7-2|NA|NA
TGTGCCAGCAGCAGCGCCTATGGCTACACCTTC
CASSSAYGYTF
>TRBJ1-4|TRBV18|NA|TRBD1
TGTGCCAGCTCACCACGCCAGGGGGCGGCTAATGAAAAACTGTTTTTT
CASSPRQGAANEKLFF
>TRBJ2-5|TRBV18|NA|NA
TGTGCCAGCTCGAACAGGGCTCCGAAAGAGACCCAGTACTTC
CASSNRAPKETQYF
>TRBJ2-5|TRBV4-1|NA|TRBD2
TGCGCCAGCAGCCAGGATTCGAGGACTAGCGGGAGATCAGAGACCCAGTACTTC
CASSQDSRTSGRSETQYF
>TRBJ2-7|TRBV15|NA|NA
TGTGCCACCAGCAGACATTTTTCCAGGGGTCTCGAGCAGTACTTC
CATSRHFSRGLEQYF
>TRBJ2-1|TRBV30|NA|TRBD2
TGTGCCTGGAGTGGTGGGACTACCAATGAGCAGTTCTTC
CAWSGGTTNEQFF
>TRBJ1-5|TRBV19|few|TRBD1
TGTGCCAGTAGATCCGACAGGGATAGCAATCAGCCCCAGCATTTT
CASRSDRDSNQPQHF
>TRBJ2-5|TRBV10-3|NA|TRBD1
TGTGCCATCAGGTCTGAGACAGGGGAAGAGACCCAGTACTTC
CAIRSETGEETQYF
>TRBJ1-1|TRBV5-1|NA|NA
TGCGCCAGCAGCTTGGCGGGGGACACTGAAGCTTTCTTT
CASSLAGDTEAFF
>TRBJ1-5|TRBV19|NA|NA
TGTGCCAGCGCCGGGGGGCTCCCTAATAGCAATCAGCCCCAGCATTTT
CASAGGLPNSNQPQHF
>TRBJ2-3|TRBV5-1|NA|NA
TGCGCCAGCAGCTTGGCATTAGAGGGTACGCAGTATTTT
CASSLALEGTQYF
>TRBJ2-1|TRBV6-1|few|NA
TGTGCCAGCAGTGAAGCGTCCTTCTCCTACAATGAGCAGTTCTTC
CASSEASFSYNEQFF
>TRBJ2-5|TRBV29-1|NA|TRBD1
TGCAGCGTTGTGAGTACAGGGGAAGAGACCCAGTACTTC
CSVVSTGEETQYF
>TRBJ2-3|TRBV2|NA|TRBD2
TGTGCCAGCAGTGACGCGGGACCCGGGGGGACAGATACGCAGTATTTT
CASSDAGPGGTDTQYF
>TRBJ2-1|TRBV4-3|few|NA
TGCGCCAGCAGCCAAGGTGCAGGGATCGGGTACAATGAGCAGTTCTTC
CASSQGAGIGYNEQFF
>TRBJ1-2|TRBV4-3|NA|TRBD1
TGCGCCAGCAGCCAAGGACAGGGGCCTAGCTATGGCTACACCTTC
CASSQGQGPSYGYTF
>TRBJ2-3|TRBV5-1|NA|TRBD2
TGCGCCAGTTCTCTAGCGGGAGATGGAAGCACAGATACGCAGTATTTT
CASSLAGDGSTDTQYF
>TRBJ2-1|TRBV11-3|NA|TRBD2
TGTGCCAGCAGTCGACTAGCGAATGAGCAGTTCTTC
CASSRLANEQFF
>TRBJ2-1|TRBV5-4|NA|TRBD1
TGTGCCAGCAGCTTGGGGGACAGGGTCGATGAGCAGTTCTTC
CASSLGDRVDEQFF
>TRBJ2-2|TRBV5-1|NA|TRBD2
TGCGCCAGCAGCTTGATTGCGGGGGTTACCGGGGAGCTGTTTTTT
CASSLIAGVTGELFF
>TRBJ2-1|TRBV21-1|once|NA
TGTGCCGGAACGCTAGCGGGAGACTACAATGAGCAGTTCTTC
CAGTLAGDYNEQFF
>TRBJ1-1|TRBV30|few|NA
TGTGCCTGGAGTGGTGGGGGCTCGACTGAAGCTTTCTTT
CAWSGGGSTEAFF
>TRBJ1-1|TRBV5-4|NA|TRBD1
TGTGCCAGCAGCTTGAGAGGGGGCGCCACTGAAGCTTTCTTT
CASSLRGGATEAFF
>TRBJ2-1|TRBV23-1|once|TRBD2
TGCGCCAGCAGTCAGAGTGAGGGCGGGAGGGCCCACTACAATGAGCAGTTCTTC
CASSQSEGGRAHYNEQFF